This entry is about one TCR beta chain. Its specificity is unknown. This table comes from immunoSEQ multiplex PCR, and its TCRdb copy is limited to in-frame clones, with some not included. The table lists 150,000 to 200,000 clones, 88% of them singletons. The data are from a study of T cell responses to AZD1222 COVID-19 vaccine. This CDR3 spans 17 amino acids. Study findings and constraints: Seropositivity was recorded at baseline in only 6 or 7 AZD1222 recipients. No repertoire was sampled before or during the peak T cell response, only after it.

This receptor was obtained from an adult who received the AZD1222 COVID-19 vaccine. The chain combines TRBV1 with TRBJ2-7; the listed D gene, TRBD2, was not tested against the DNA. TRBV1 is a known pseudogene. Sequenced material: peripheral blood, taken 28 days after the second AZD1222 dose. The CDR3 reads CTSTRNHITPNYYEQYF. CDR3 DNA sequence: TGCACCAGCACAAGGAATCACATTACACCTAACTACTACGAGCAGTACTTC.